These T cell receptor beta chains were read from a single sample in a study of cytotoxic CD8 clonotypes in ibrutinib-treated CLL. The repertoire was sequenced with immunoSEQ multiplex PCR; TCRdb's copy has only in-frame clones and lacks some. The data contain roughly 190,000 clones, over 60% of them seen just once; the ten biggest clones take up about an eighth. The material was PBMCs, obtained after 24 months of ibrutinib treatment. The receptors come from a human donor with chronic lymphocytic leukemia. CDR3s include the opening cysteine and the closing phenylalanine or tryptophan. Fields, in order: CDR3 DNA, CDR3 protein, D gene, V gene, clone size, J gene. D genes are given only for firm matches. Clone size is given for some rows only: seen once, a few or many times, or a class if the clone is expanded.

DNA: TGTGCCAGCTCACCACTCTGGGGCGCATCTGGCTACACCTTC
CDR3: CASSPLWGASGYTF
D: .
V: TRBV18
size: .
J: TRBJ1-2

DNA: TGCGCCAGCAGCTTGGTGCATACCGAGCAGTACTTC
CDR3: CASSLVHTEQYF
D: .
V: TRBV5-1
size: .
J: TRBJ2-7

DNA: TGTGCCAGCAGTGAAGGGTTTGAGGAGACCCAGTACTTC
CDR3: CASSEGFEETQYF
D: .
V: TRBV2
size: .
J: TRBJ2-5

DNA: TGTGCCAGCAGTCCCCCAGGGACGCCGGCGATAGATACGCAGTATTTT
CDR3: CASSPPGTPAIDTQYF
D: .
V: TRBV28
size: .
J: TRBJ2-3

DNA: TGTGCCACCAGACTAGCGGGAGGTGGTGATACGCAGTATTTT
CDR3: CATRLAGGGDTQYF
D: TRBD2
V: TRBV6-5
size: .
J: TRBJ2-3

DNA: TGTGCCAGCAGCTCGGACAGTTTTGAGACCCAGTACTTC
CDR3: CASSSDSFETQYF
D: .
V: TRBV5-4
size: once
J: TRBJ2-5

DNA: TGTGCCAGCAGCTTAGGGGGGAGTGATGAGCAGTTCTTC
CDR3: CASSLGGSDEQFF
D: .
V: TRBV7-6
size: .
J: TRBJ2-1

DNA: TGTGCCAGCTCACCGACAGGGATTAGGAGCACAGATACGCAGTATTTT
CDR3: CASSPTGIRSTDTQYF
D: TRBD1
V: TRBV18
size: once
J: TRBJ2-3

DNA: TGTGCCAGTACTGGGTCGAACCGGGAGCTCGAGCAGTACTTC
CDR3: CASTGSNRELEQYF
D: .
V: TRBV19
size: few
J: TRBJ2-7

DNA: TGTGCCACCAGCTTCTTAGGGCTTGAGACCCAGTACTTC
CDR3: CATSFLGLETQYF
D: .
V: TRBV15
size: .
J: TRBJ2-5

DNA: TGTGCCTGGAGTGTTTTTAGAGGGAGAAGGGAACGAGAGACCCAGTACTTC
CDR3: CAWSVFRGRRERETQYF
D: .
V: TRBV30
size: .
J: TRBJ2-5

DNA: TGTGCCAGCAGCTCCGCTGTTGGTTTCAACACCGGGGAGCTGTTTTTT
CDR3: CASSSAVGFNTGELFF
D: .
V: TRBV28
size: few
J: TRBJ2-2

DNA: TGTGCCAGCAGGTTCCCGGGACAGGGGGCCCACTCCTACAATGAGCAGTTCTTC
CDR3: CASRFPGQGAHSYNEQFF
D: TRBD1
V: TRBV6-4
size: once
J: TRBJ2-1

DNA: TGTGCCAGCAGCCAGCCCGGGACAGGGCAGGGTGAGCAGTACTTC
CDR3: CASSQPGTGQGEQYF
D: TRBD1
V: TRBV5-5
size: few
J: TRBJ2-7

DNA: TGTGCCAGCAGCTTGAGCAGCGGGAGAAGGGAGACCCAGTACTTC
CDR3: CASSLSSGRRETQYF
D: TRBD2
V: TRBV5-4
size: .
J: TRBJ2-5

DNA: TGTGCCAGCACCCCGGAGGGGAGAAACAATGAGCAGTTCTTC
CDR3: CASTPEGRNNEQFF
D: .
V: TRBV7-9
size: few
J: TRBJ2-1

DNA: TGTGCCAGCAGCGTAGACGGGGTCACTTATGATACGCAGTATTTT
CDR3: CASSVDGVTYDTQYF
D: .
V: TRBV9
size: .
J: TRBJ2-3

DNA: TGTGCCAGCAGTGGACCCACCGGGACCTCGAACACCGGGGAGCTGTTTTTT
CDR3: CASSGPTGTSNTGELFF
D: .
V: TRBV25-1
size: .
J: TRBJ2-2

DNA: TGTGCCAGCAGCCAAGGACAGGGGATTCGATCGAGCTACGAGCAGTACTTC
CDR3: CASSQGQGIRSSYEQYF
D: TRBD1
V: TRBV4-2
size: once
J: TRBJ2-7

DNA: TGCGCCAGCAGGAAGAGTGGGGAGAATACGCAGTATTTT
CDR3: CASRKSGENTQYF
D: .
V: TRBV5-1
size: .
J: TRBJ2-3

DNA: TGTGCCAGCTCCAGGACAGGGACCAATCAGCCCCAGCATTTT
CDR3: CASSRTGTNQPQHF
D: TRBD1
V: TRBV9
size: .
J: TRBJ1-5

DNA: TGTGCCAGCAGCCAGGACCCGGGAGAGGGAAACACCATATATTTT
CDR3: CASSQDPGEGNTIYF
D: .
V: TRBV5-4
size: .
J: TRBJ1-3

DNA: TGCGCCAGCAGCTTTGTTGCGGGAGTGTACAATGAGCAGTTCTTC
CDR3: CASSFVAGVYNEQFF
D: TRBD2
V: TRBV5-1
size: .
J: TRBJ2-1

DNA: TGTGCCAGCAGCCAACCTGTCACCAGGGGCCTTGGTGAAAAACTGTTTTTT
CDR3: CASSQPVTRGLGEKLFF
D: .
V: TRBV4-2
size: .
J: TRBJ1-4

DNA: TGTGCCAGCAGTTTATTGGGCAATAGCTACGAGCAGTACTTC
CDR3: CASSLLGNSYEQYF
D: .
V: TRBV28
size: .
J: TRBJ2-7

DNA: TGTGCCAGCAGCTTATCATACGGGAGGGCCTCCTACAATGAGCAGTTCTTC
CDR3: CASSLSYGRASYNEQFF
D: TRBD2
V: TRBV5-6
size: .
J: TRBJ2-1

DNA: TGTGCCAGCAGCCCCGGAAGGGGAGGGCCGAATGAGCAGTTCTTC
CDR3: CASSPGRGGPNEQFF
D: TRBD2
V: TRBV7-3
size: .
J: TRBJ2-1